This T cell receptor beta chain was recovered during a study of cytomegalovirus exposure and HLA in healthy donors. The CDR3 totals 16 residues. Germline CDR1 is LNHDA and CDR2 is SQIVND (reference sequence). The V gene lost 1 base and the J gene lost 2 bases, with 15 bases spanning the gap. With 60 Vbeta and 13 Jbeta primers, the PCR was carried out. TCRdb's copy holds only in-frame clones and misses some; the assay was immunoSEQ multiplex PCR. The table shows about 190,000 clones, with more than 70% occurring only once. This sequence joins TRBV19 and TRBJ2-7; D might be TRBD2 (6 bases). The sample comprised PBMCs. This clonotype was sampled from a man aged 30-40 years in good health and CMV-seropositive. The chain's CDR3 is CASSIAPFSGAYEQYF. The CDR3 DNA reads as TGTGCCAGTAGTATAGCCCCTTTTTCGGGGGCCTACGAGCAGTACTTC.